This entry features one TCR beta chain sequence. Its cognate antigen is unknown. This sample is drawn from a study of T-cell memory formation after mild COVID-19. As for the study in general: Largely donor-specific sequence clusters came from two donors.

Study-level results: Within pre-infection memory, some responding clones were found, suggesting cross-reactive memory joined. Balance between CD4 and CD8 was seen in clones contracting day 15 to 85, and a CD4+ lean was seen in later expanders.

Trimming took off 6 bases at V and 1 base at J, with 16 bases between the two ends. Germline-derived CDR1 and CDR2 are MNHEY and SVGAGI. CDR3 length equals 15 residues. TCRalpha and TCRbeta libraries used 5'RACE with constant-segment primers and UMIs. TCRdb reprocessed the 5' RACE reads with MiXCR, giving one entry per CDR3 protein. This table has fewer than 300,000 distinct CDR3 sequences, around 17% appearing once. This receptor was identified in a man aged 18 to 30 who had mild COVID-19 (a few samples of this study predate the infection). Cell type and time point are not known. The chain employs TRBV6-5 and TRBJ2-7; maybe TRBD2 (6 bases). The sequencing sample was made of PBMCs or a T cell subset sorted from them (not recorded which). This CDR3 is CASRPPSGPSYEQYF. DNA of the CDR3: TGTGCCAGCAGGCCCCCCAGCGGGCCATCCTACGAGCAGTACTTC.